The 13 T cell receptor beta chains presented below share a single source sample, sequenced in a study of cytomegalovirus exposure and HLA in healthy donors. Amplification used 60 Vbeta primers and 13 Jbeta primers. Repertoires were generated with immunoSEQ multiplex PCR, while TCRdb's copy carries only in-frame clones and drops some. The table includes 200,000 to 250,000 clones, around 80% detected once. Sequencing input: PBMCs. Receptors were obtained from a man aged 18 to 30 in good health and CMV-seronegative.

The chain carries TRBV28 and TRBJ1-5; possible D gene TRBD1, 6 bases. From germline, CDR1 is MDHEN and CDR2 SYDVKM. CDR3 size: 15 residues. Trimming pared 5 bases from V and 2 bases from J, leaving 13 bases between. For the CDR3, the DNA is TGTGCCAGCAGTCCAACAGGGAGGGGCAATCAGCCCCAGCATTTT. Its protein is CASSPTGRGNQPQHF. The whole variable domain, filled in from reference TRBV28 and TRBJ1-5, reads DVKVTQSSRYLVKRTGEKVFLECVQDMDHENMFWYRQDPGLGLRLIYFSYDVKMKEKGDIPEGYSVSREKKERFSLILESASTNQTSMYLCASSPTGRGNQPQHFGDGTRLSIL.

This chain links TRBV28 with TRBJ1-3; no clear D gene. Trimming took off 6 bases at V and 1 base at J, with 13 bases between the two ends. The germline CDR1 and CDR2 sequences are MDHEN and SYDVKM. This CDR3 region has 15 residues. CDR3 DNA: TGTGCCAGCAGCTCCCCCGGAGGATCTGGAAACACCATATATTTT. This translates into CASSSPGGSGNTIYF.

The chain combines TRBV7-9 with TRBJ2-5; TRBD1 matches at 9 bases. With the DNA end fitting TRBJ2-7 better, the J assignment may be wrong. The germline V gene encodes CDR1 SEHNR and CDR2 FQNEAQ (reference sequence). The CDR3 contains 14 residues. CDR3 amino acids: CASRQQGAYSEQYF. CDR3 sequence (DNA): TGTGCCAGCAGGCAACAGGGGGCCTATTCCGAGCAGTACTTC.

V is TRBV7-9 and J is TRBJ2-7; TRBD2 matches 7 bases. Germline trimming cut 3 bases from V and 0 bases from J; bases unmatched to any gene: 8. The CDR3 spans 16 residues. CDR1 is SEHNR and CDR2 is FQNEAQ in the germline V gene (reference sequence). CDR3 bases: TGTGCCAGCAGCTTGGCGGGAGTGGGGAACTCCTACGAGCAGTACTTC. Translating it yields CASSLAGVGNSYEQYF.

The rearrangement links TRBV7-9 to TRBJ1-1; 7 positions match TRBD1. This CDR3 comprises 15 residues. Germline V CDR1 and CDR2: SEHNR, FQNEAQ (reference sequence). The V gene end was trimmed by 4 bases and the J gene end by 3 bases; junction bases not matched to a gene: 8. CDR3 sequence reads: CASSSPGGSYTEAFF. In DNA, the CDR3 is TGTGCCAGCAGCTCACCAGGGGGGTCTTACACTGAAGCTTTCTTT.

The chain uses TRBV10-3 and TRBJ2-7; D not resolved. Deletions cut 8 bases from V and 7 bases from J, with 24 bases between. Looked up from germline, CDR1 is ENHRY and CDR2 is SYGVKD. This CDR3 is built from 15 residues. The CDR3 here is CAISLIDTVRSEQYF. DNA of the CDR3: TGTGCCATCTCCCTTATTGACACGGTCCGATCAGAGCAGTACTTC.

The V call is TRBV7-8, the J call TRBJ2-7; D uncertain. The CDR3 totals 15 residues. CDR1 SGHVS and CDR2 FQNEAQ come from the germline V gene. V shed 2 bases and J shed 2 bases, with 13 bases lying between them. The CDR3 bases are TGTGCCAGCAGCTTAAGCCCGGAGAAGACCTACGAGCAGTACTTC. This encodes CASSLSPEKTYEQYF. Combining the CDR3 with reference TRBV7-8 and TRBJ2-7 gives the whole variable domain GAGVSQSPRYKVAKRGQDVALRCDPISGHVSLFWYQQALGQGPEFLTYFQNEAQLDKSGLPSDRFFAERPEGSVSTLKIQRTQQEDSAVYLCASSLSPEKTYEQYFGPGTRLTVT.

The chain uses TRBV11-2 and TRBJ2-1, with TRBD2 matching 8 bases. Germline CDR1 SGHAT, CDR2 FQNNGV. This CDR3 is 13 amino acids long. J lost 5 bases, V lost 4 bases, and 1 base had no gene match. The CDR3 DNA sequence: TGTGCCAGCAGCTCGGGACTAGACAATGAGCAGTTCTTC. Protein: CASSSGLDNEQFF.

The rearrangement uses TRBV7-2 and TRBJ1-5, with 8 nucleotides matching TRBD1. This CDR3 comprises 14 residues. V trimming: 1 base; J trimming: 9 bases; junction bases outside the gene matches: 5. CDR1 is SGHTA, CDR2 FQGNSA, per germline. The chain's CDR3 is CASSLDPGQGPQHF. In DNA, the CDR3 is TGTGCCAGCAGCTTAGATCCCGGACAGGGGCCCCAGCATTTT.

Concerning this clone itself: Other DNA sequences in the same sample also yield this CDR3. This chain connects TRBV5-1 to TRBJ1-4, with 8 bases identical to TRBD1. Germline loops: CDR1 SGHRS, CDR2 YFSETQ. V dropped 0 bases and J dropped 5; count of bases not matched to a gene: 0. The CDR3 loop spans 14 amino acids. The CDR3 loop reads CASSLGQGNEKLFF. The CDR3 nucleotides are TGCGCCAGCAGCTTGGGACAGGGGAATGAAAAACTGTTTTTT. Based on the CDR3 plus reference TRBV5-1 and TRBJ1-4, the full variable domain is KAGVTQTPRYLIKTRGQQVTLSCSPISGHRSVSWYQQTPGQGLQFLFEYFSETQRNKGNFPGRFSGRQFSNSRSEMNVSTLELGDSALYLCASSLGQGNEKLFFGSGTQLSVL.

V is TRBV27 and J is TRBJ2-7; 7 bases map to TRBD2. This CDR3 has 15 amino acids. Germline assignment: CDR1 MNHEY and CDR2 SMNVEV (reference sequence). V dropped 5 bases and J dropped 0; count of bases not matched to a gene: 7. The CDR3 coding sequence is TGTGCCAGCAGTCCCCGGGGGGAAAACTCCTACGAGCAGTACTTC. Protein: CASSPRGENSYEQYF.

The rearrangement links TRBV29-1 to TRBJ2-3; 10 bases line up with TRBD1. With V trimmed by 7 bases and J by 3 bases, 7 bases remained unmatched. The CDR3 length is 14 residues. From germline, CDR1 is SQVTM and CDR2 ANQGSEA. CDR3 region: CSAGTGVLTDTQYF. The CDR3 coding sequence is TGCAGCGCCGGGACAGGGGTTTTAACAGATACGCAGTATTTT.

The V and J genes are TRBV18 and TRBJ1-2, with D hard to call. V was cut by 2 bases and J by 4 bases, with 8 bases left in between. Looked up from germline, CDR1 is KGHSH and CDR2 is LQKENI. The CDR3 has 13 amino acids. CDR3 amino acids: CASSPDGGYGYTF. In DNA, the CDR3 is TGTGCCAGCTCACCAGACGGCGGCTATGGCTACACCTTC. Using reference TRBV18 and TRBJ1-2 for the parts outside the CDR3, the full variable domain is NAGVMQNPRHLVRRRGQEARLRCSPMKGHSHVYWYRQLPEEGLKFMVYLQKENIIDESGMPKERFSAEFPKEGPSILRIQQVVRGDSAAYFCASSPDGGYGYTFGSGTRLTVV.